Each of the 16 T cell receptor beta chains below was sequenced from the same sample in a study of CD4 T cell repertoires in COVID-19. Method: immunoSEQ multiplex PCR; TCRdb's copy keeps in-frame clones and lacks some. The table records 70,000 to 95,000 clones, under 90% of them present only once. Sequencing was performed on CD4+ T cells from peripheral blood, taken after recovery from COVID-19. The receptors were gathered from a human donor who had COVID-19.

The chain links TRBV3-1 (or the pseudogene TRBV3-2) to TRBJ2-7; 7 nucleotides line up with TRBD1. V was pared by 4 bases and J by 1 base, with 7 bases of the junction left unmatched. This CDR3 comprises 15 residues. Germline CDR1 reads LGHDT; CDR2 reads YNNKEL (reference sequence). The CDR3 DNA reads as TGTGCCAGCAGCCGCCACCCGGGACAGTCCTACGAGCAGTACTTC. Its translation is CASSRHPGQSYEQYF.

V is TRBV5-4 and J is TRBJ1-2; weak D call: TRBD1 (5 bases). Germline CDR1 reads SGHNT; CDR2 reads YYREEE (reference sequence). The CDR3 spans 16 residues. Trimming shortened V by 0 bases and J by 5 bases, and 17 bases separated the two germline ends. This CDR3 reads CASSLVGQGINYGYTF. For the CDR3, the DNA is TGTGCCAGCAGCTTGGTAGGGCAGGGAATTAATTATGGCTACACCTTC.

The table lists this clone with a count of one. This chain connects TRBV5-1 to TRBJ2-3, with a possible D match to TRBD1 (5 bases). From germline, CDR1 is SGHRS and CDR2 YFSETQ. This CDR3 spans 14 amino acids. The V gene lost 5 bases and the J gene lost 0 bases, with 10 bases spanning the gap. The CDR3 DNA follows: TGCGCCAGCAGAACAGGCCCTAGCACAGATACGCAGTATTTT. This encodes CASRTGPSTDTQYF.

The gene calls are TRBV7-3 and TRBJ2-5; D is unclear. The V gene lost 1 base and the J gene lost 4 bases, with 7 bases spanning the gap. Germline CDR1 reads SGHTA; CDR2 reads FQGTGA. CDR3 length: 13 amino acids. CDR3: CASSLNLAETQYF. The CDR3, as DNA: TGTGCCAGCAGCTTAAATTTGGCAGAGACCCAGTACTTC.

This chain links TRBV29-1 with TRBJ1-4; TRBD1 matches 10 bases. This CDR3 is 13 amino acids long. V shed 6 bases, J shed 8 bases, and the junction held 6 bases outside the gene matches. Germline values: CDR1 SQVTM, CDR2 ANQGSEA. The CDR3 DNA reads as TGCAGCGTCGGGACAGGGGTTGGCGAAAAACTGTTTTTT. It codes for CSVGTGVGEKLFF.

V is TRBV6-1 and J is TRBJ1-5; TRBD1 matches at 10 bases. CDR1 is MNHNS and CDR2 is SASEGT in the germline V gene. V lost 3 bases to trimming and J lost 9 bases; unmatched junction nucleotides: 8. CDR3 length equals 15 residues. Here the CDR3 reads CASSDLGTGARPQHF. The CDR3 nucleotides read TGTGCCAGCAGTGATTTGGGGACAGGGGCGAGGCCCCAGCATTTT.

CDR3 DNA: TGTGCCAGTAGGACTACAGGGTCCTGGGGCACAGATACGCAGTATTTT. This codes for CASRTTGSWGTDTQYF. V usage is TRBV19 and J usage is TRBJ2-3, with D maybe TRBD1 (6 bases). Per the germline V gene, CDR1 is LNHDA and CDR2 is SQIVND (reference sequence). The CDR3 spans 16 residues. V was pared by 6 bases and J by 1 base, with 17 bases between.

The chain has TRBV19 and TRBJ1-1; no firm D call. Per germline, CDR1 LNHDA and CDR2 SQIVND (reference sequence). Trimming pared 11 bases from V and 0 bases from J, leaving 13 bases between. This CDR3 has 13 residues. This CDR3 reads CAATGPLNTEAFF. The CDR3 DNA sequence: TGTGCCGCCACTGGACCGTTGAACACTGAAGCTTTCTTT.

This clone has only one observation. The V gene is TRBV5-1, the J gene TRBJ2-1, with 10 nucleotides matching TRBD2. Germline loops: CDR1 SGHRS, CDR2 YFSETQ. V shed 0 bases, J shed 9 bases, and the junction held 15 bases outside the gene matches. The CDR3 is made up of 18 amino acids. CDR3 nucleotides: TGCGCCAGCAGCTTGGTACCTAGCGGGAGTAGTAAAGGGACTGAGCAGTTCTTC. Its translation: CASSLVPSGSSKGTEQFF.

The V and J genes are TRBV10-3 and TRBJ2-1; 7 bases fit TRBD2. CDR1 ENHRY and CDR2 SYGVKD come from the germline V gene. This CDR3 has 14 amino acids. Trimming at V came to 5 bases and at J to 4 bases, leaving 5 bases not matched to a gene. DNA of the CDR3: TGTGCCATCAGTTCTAGCGGAGATTACAATGAGCAGTTCTTC. Translation gives CAISSSGDYNEQFF.

The V gene is TRBV6-5, the J gene TRBJ1-5; 8 bases line up with TRBD1. Germline V gives CDR1 MNHEY, CDR2 SVGAGI. The V segment lost 6 bases and the J segment 8 bases; nucleotides outside the gene matches: 9. The CDR3 length is 14 residues. The CDR3 sequence is CASRRTGLSEPQHF. The CDR3 nucleotides are TGTGCCAGCAGGCGGACAGGGCTGAGCGAGCCCCAGCATTTT.

The chain employs TRBV7-3 and TRBJ2-5, with TRBD1 as a possible D gene (5 bases). There are 13 residues in the CDR3. In germline, CDR1 is SGHTA, CDR2 FQGTGA. Trimming removed 2 bases from V and 4 bases from J, with 8 bases in between. The CDR3 spells CASSLGHLETQYF. CDR3 DNA sequence: TGTGCCAGCAGCTTAGGACACCTAGAGACCCAGTACTTC.

This clone was counted a single time. The chain joins TRBV9 to TRBJ2-2, with 7 positions matching TRBD2. The CDR3 covers 14 residues. The germline V gene encodes CDR1 SGDLS and CDR2 YYNGEE. Trimming at V came to 7 bases and at J to 9 bases, leaving 12 bases not matched to a gene. The CDR3 DNA sequence: TGTGCCAGCTCCCAGAGCGGGGAGGGTTGGGAGCTGTTTTTT. As protein: CASSQSGEGWELFF.

The genes are TRBV6-5 and TRBJ1-1; D gene unclear. V shed 7 bases and J shed 6 bases, with 9 bases lying between them. CDR1 is MNHEY, CDR2 SVGAGI, per germline. This CDR3 region has 11 residues. Written as DNA, the CDR3 is TGTGCCAGCAAAATTAGAGCTGAAGCTTTCTTT. It encodes CASKIRAEAFF.

This chain links TRBV2 with TRBJ1-5; D gene unclear. Germline V lookup: CDR1 SNHLY, CDR2 FYNNEI. The CDR3 runs to 13 residues. Trimming pared 2 bases from V and 4 bases from J, leaving 6 bases between. The CDR3 DNA follows: TGTGCCAGCAGTGAATTCCCAAATCAGCCCCAGCATTTT. As protein: CASSEFPNQPQHF.

The V call is TRBV12-3 or TRBV12-4, the J call TRBJ2-1, with D hard to call. V shed 5 bases and J shed 7 bases, with 6 bases lying between them. This CDR3 region has 11 residues. The CDR3 loop is CASSQYNEQFF. The CDR3 coding sequence is TGTGCCAGCAGTCAATATAATGAGCAGTTCTTC.